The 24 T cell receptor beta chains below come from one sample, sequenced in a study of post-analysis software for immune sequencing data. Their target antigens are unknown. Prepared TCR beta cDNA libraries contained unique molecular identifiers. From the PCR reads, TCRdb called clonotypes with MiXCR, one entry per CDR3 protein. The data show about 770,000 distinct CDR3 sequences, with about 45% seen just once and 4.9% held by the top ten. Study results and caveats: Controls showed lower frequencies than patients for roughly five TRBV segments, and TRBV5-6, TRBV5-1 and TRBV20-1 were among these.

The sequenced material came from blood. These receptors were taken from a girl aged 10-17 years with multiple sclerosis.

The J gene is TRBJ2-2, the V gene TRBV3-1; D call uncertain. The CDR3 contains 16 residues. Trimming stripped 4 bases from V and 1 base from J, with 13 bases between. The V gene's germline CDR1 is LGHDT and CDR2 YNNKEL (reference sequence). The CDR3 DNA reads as TGTGCCAGCAGCCGCAACCAAGGCGGGAACACCGGGGAGCTGTTTTTT. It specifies CASSRNQGGNTGELFF.

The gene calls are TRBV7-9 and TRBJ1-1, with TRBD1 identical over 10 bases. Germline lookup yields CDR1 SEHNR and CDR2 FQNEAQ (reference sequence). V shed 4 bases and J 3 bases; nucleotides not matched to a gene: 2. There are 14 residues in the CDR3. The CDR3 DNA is TGTGCCAGCAGCTCCGGGACAGGGGACACTGAAGCTTTCTTT. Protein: CASSSGTGDTEAFF.

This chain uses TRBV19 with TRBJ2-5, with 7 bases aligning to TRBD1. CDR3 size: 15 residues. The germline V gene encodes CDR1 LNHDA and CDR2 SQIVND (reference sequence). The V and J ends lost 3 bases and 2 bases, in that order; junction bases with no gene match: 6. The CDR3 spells CASSIGTGQQETQYF. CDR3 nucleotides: TGTGCCAGTAGTATCGGGACGGGACAGCAAGAGACCCAGTACTTC. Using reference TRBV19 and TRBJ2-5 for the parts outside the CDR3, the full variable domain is DGGITQSPKYLFRKEGQNVTLSCEQNLNHDAMYWYRQDPGQGLRLIYYSQIVNDFQKGDIAEGYSVSREKKESFPLTVTSAQKNPTAFYLCASSIGTGQQETQYFGPGTRLLVL.

The CDR3 reads CASSATGGNYGYTF. For the CDR3, the DNA is TGCGCCAGCAGCGCGACAGGGGGCAACTATGGCTACACCTTC. The gene calls are TRBV5-1 and TRBJ1-2; 10 bases fit TRBD1. The CDR3 sequence is 14 residues long. V lost 4 bases, J lost 2 bases, and 2 bases stayed unmatched. From germline, CDR1 is SGHRS and CDR2 YFSETQ.

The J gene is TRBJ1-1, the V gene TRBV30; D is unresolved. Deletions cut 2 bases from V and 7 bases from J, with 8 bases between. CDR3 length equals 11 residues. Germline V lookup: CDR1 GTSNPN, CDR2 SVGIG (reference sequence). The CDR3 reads CAWSTGYEAFF. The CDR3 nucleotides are TGTGCCTGGAGTACGGGTTATGAAGCTTTCTTT.

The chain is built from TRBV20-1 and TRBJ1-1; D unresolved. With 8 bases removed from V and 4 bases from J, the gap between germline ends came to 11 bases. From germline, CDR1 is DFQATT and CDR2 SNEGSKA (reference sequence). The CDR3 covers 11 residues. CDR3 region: CSTKGGTEAFF. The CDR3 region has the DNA TGCAGTACGAAGGGAGGCACTGAAGCTTTCTTT.

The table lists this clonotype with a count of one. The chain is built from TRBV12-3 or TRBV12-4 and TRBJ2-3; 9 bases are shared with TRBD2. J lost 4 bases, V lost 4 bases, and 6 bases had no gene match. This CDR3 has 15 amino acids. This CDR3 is CASSSRREGADTQYF. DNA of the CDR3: TGTGCCAGCAGTTCCCGGCGGGAGGGCGCAGATACGCAGTATTTT.

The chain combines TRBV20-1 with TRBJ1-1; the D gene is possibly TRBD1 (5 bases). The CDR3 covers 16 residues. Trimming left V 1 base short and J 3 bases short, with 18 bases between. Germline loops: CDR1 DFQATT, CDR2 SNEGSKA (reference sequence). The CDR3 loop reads CSARAPGTRGYTEAFF. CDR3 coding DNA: TGCAGTGCTAGAGCCCCCGGGACCCGGGGGTACACTGAAGCTTTCTTT.

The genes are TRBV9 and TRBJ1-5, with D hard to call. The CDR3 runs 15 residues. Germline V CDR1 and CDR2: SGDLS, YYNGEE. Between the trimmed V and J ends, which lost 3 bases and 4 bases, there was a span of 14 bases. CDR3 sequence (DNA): TGTGCCAGCAGCGCGGACGGTGGGGTTAATCAGCCCCAGCATTTT. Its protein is CASSADGGVNQPQHF.

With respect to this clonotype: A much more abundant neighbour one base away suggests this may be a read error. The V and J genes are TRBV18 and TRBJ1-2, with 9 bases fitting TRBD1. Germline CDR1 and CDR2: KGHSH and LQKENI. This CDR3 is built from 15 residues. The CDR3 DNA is TGTGCCGGCTCACCCAGGACAGGGGAAGACTATGGCTACACCTTC. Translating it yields CAGSPRTGEDYGYTF. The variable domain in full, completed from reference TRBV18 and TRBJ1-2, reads NAGVMQNPRHLVRRRGQEARLRCSPMKGHSHVYWYRQLPEEGLKFMVYLQKENIIDESGMPKERFSAEFPKEGPSILRIQQVVRGDSAAYFCAGSPRTGEDYGYTFGSGTRLTVV.

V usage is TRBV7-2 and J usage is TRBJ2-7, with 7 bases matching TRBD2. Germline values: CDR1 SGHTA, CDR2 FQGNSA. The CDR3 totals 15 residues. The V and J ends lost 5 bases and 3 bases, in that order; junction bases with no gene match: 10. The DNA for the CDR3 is TGTGCCAGCAGCCCTATCCGGTCGGGGGGCTACGAGCAGTACTTC. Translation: CASSPIRSGGYEQYF.

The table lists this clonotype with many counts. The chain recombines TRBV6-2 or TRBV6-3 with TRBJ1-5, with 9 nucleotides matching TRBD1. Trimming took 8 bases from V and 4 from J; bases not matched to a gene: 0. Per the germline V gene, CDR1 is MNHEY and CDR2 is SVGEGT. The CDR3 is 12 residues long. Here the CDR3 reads CASDRGNQPQHF. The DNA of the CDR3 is TGTGCCAGCGACAGGGGGAATCAGCCCCAGCATTTT.

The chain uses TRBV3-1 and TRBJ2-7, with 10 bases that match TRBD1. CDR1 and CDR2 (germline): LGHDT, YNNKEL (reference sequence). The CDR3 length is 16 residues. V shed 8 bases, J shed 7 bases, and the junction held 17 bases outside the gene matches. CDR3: CASGQVGDRGDNEQYF. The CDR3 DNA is TGTGCCAGCGGTCAAGTAGGGGACAGGGGCGACAATGAGCAGTACTTC.

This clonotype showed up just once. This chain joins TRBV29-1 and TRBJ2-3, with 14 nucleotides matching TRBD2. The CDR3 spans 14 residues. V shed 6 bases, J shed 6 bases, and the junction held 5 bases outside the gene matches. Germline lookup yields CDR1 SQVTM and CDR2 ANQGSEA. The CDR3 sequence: CSVGTSGSWDTQYF. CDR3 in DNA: TGCAGCGTGGGGACTAGCGGGAGTTGGGATACGCAGTATTTT.

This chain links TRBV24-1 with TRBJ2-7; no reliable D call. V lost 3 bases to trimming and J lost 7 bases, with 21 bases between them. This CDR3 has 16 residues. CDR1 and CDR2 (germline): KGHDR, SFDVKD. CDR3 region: CATSDPRRVVYNEQYF. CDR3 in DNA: TGTGCCACCAGTGATCCTAGGCGTGTAGTCTACAATGAGCAGTACTTC.

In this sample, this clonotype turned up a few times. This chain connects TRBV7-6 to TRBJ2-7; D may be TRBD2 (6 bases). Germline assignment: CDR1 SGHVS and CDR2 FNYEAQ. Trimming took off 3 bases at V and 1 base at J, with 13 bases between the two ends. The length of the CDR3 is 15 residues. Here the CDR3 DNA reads TGTGCCAGCAGCTTGCGGGACGGAGCTTCCTACGAGCAGTACTTC. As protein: CASSLRDGASYEQYF.

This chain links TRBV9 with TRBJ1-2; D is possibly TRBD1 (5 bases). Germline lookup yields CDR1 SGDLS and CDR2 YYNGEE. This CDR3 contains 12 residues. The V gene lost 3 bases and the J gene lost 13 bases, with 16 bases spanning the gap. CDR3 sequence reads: CASSEGGGSGTF. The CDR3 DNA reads TGTGCCAGCAGCGAAGGTGGGGGTTCAGGCACCTTC.

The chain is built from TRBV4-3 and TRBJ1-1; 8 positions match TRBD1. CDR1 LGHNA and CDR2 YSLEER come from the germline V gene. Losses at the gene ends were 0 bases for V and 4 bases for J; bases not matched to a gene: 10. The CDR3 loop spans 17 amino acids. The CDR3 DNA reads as TGCGCCAGCAGCCAAGAGGACAGGGCCACCAGGGGCACTGAAGCTTTCTTT. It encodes CASSQEDRATRGTEAFF.

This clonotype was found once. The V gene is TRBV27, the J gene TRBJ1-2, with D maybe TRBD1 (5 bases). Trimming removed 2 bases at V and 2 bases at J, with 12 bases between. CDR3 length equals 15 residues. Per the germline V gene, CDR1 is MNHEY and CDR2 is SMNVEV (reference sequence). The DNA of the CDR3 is TGTGCCAGCAGTTTAAGGGGCCCACAGAACTATGGCTACACCTTC. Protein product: CASSLRGPQNYGYTF.

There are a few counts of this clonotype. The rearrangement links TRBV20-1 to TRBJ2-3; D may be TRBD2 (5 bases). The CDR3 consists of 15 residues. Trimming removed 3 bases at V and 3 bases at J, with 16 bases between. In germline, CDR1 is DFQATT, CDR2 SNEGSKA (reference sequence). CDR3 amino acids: CSARDLRELTDTQYF. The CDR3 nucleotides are TGCAGTGCTAGGGACCTTAGGGAGTTGACAGATACGCAGTATTTT.

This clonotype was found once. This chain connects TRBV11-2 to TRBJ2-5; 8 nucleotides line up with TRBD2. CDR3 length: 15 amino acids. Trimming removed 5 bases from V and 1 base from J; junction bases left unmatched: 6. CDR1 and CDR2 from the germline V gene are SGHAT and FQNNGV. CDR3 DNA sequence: TGTGCCAGCAGCACCAAGACTAGCGCCCAAGAGACCCAGTACTTC. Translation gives CASSTKTSAQETQYF. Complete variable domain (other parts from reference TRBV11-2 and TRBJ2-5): EAGVAQSPRYKIIEKRQSVAFWCNPISGHATLYWYQQILGQGPKLLIQFQNNGVVDDSQLPKDRFSAERLKGVDSTLKIQPAKLEDSAVYLCASSTKTSAQETQYFGPGTRLLVL.

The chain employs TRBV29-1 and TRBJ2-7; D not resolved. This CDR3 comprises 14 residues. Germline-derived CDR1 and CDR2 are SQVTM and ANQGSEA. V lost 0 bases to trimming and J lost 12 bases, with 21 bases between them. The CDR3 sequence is CSVEDRAFQETRYF. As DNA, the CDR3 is TGCAGCGTTGAAGATCGGGCGTTCCAAGAGACCCGGTACTTC.

The CDR3: CASSARSGGTEAFF. The CDR3 nucleotides read TGTGCCAGCAGCGCGAGGTCAGGAGGAACTGAAGCTTTCTTT. The chain has TRBV7-3 and TRBJ1-1; D is unclear. The CDR3 contains 14 residues. Looked up from germline, CDR1 is SGHTA and CDR2 is FQGTGA. V was trimmed by 5 bases and J by 5 bases, leaving 15 bases between them.

The CDR3 reads CASSFRAGLSQETQYF. CDR3 DNA: TGCGCCAGCAGCTTCAGAGCGGGTCTTTCCCAAGAGACCCAGTACTTC. The chain combines TRBV5-1 with TRBJ2-5; weak D call: TRBD2 (6 bases). The length of the CDR3 is 16 residues. With 2 bases removed from V and 1 base from J, the gap between germline ends came to 15 bases. The germline gives CDR1 SGHRS, CDR2 YFSETQ.